This T cell receptor beta chain was obtained from a study of T cells in Graves' hyperthyroidism and ophthalmopathy. At least ten counts were recorded for this clonotype. The germline V gene encodes CDR1 SGHDN and CDR2 FVKESK. The length of the CDR3 is 15 residues. J gave up 7 bases and V 2 bases, and 8 bases lay outside the gene matches. TCR beta CDR3 region amplification was performed from RNA transcripts. HTBI primers were employed in a first-round RT-PCR of the TCR CDR3. TCRdb analysed the multiplex PCR reads with MiXCR anew, one entry per CDR3 protein. The sample has 360,000 or so distinct CDR3 sequences; approximately 18% are singletons.

Sequencing used blood. The sequence derives from a woman between 40 and 55 years old with Graves' ophthalmopathy. The chain couples TRBV14 to TRBJ2-4; 7 bases agree with TRBD2. CDR3 region: CASSQPVGGMNIQYF. Here the CDR3 DNA reads TGTGCCAGCAGCCAACCGGTGGGGGGGATGAACATTCAGTACTTC. Full variable domain (outside the CDR3, taken from reference TRBV14 and TRBJ2-4): EAGVTQFPSHSVIEKGQTVTLRCDPISGHDNLYWYRRVMGKEIKFLLHFVKESKQDESGMPNNRFLAERTGGTYSTLKVQPAELEDSGVYFCASSQPVGGMNIQYFGAGTRLSVL.